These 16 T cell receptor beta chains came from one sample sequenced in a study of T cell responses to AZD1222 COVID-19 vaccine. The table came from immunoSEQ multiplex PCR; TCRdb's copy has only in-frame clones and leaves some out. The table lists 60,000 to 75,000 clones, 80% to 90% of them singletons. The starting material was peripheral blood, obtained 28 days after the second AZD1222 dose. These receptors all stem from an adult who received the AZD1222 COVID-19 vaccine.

Here the CDR3 reads CASSLAQGSGNTIYF. CDR3 nucleotide sequence: TGCGCCAGCAGCCTCGCCCAGGGGTCGGGAAACACCATATATTTT. The genes are TRBV4-3 and TRBJ1-3; D may be TRBD1 (6 bases). This CDR3 is built from 15 residues. Germline V gene lookup returns CDR1 LGHNA and CDR2 YSLEER. The V and J ends lost 4 bases and 4 bases respectively, with 14 bases between them.

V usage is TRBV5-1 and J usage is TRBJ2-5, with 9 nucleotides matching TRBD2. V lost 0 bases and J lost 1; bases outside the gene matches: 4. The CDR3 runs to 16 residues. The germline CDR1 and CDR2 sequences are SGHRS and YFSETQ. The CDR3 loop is CASSLAAGGGQETQYF. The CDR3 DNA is TGCGCCAGCAGCTTGGCTGCGGGAGGGGGCCAAGAGACCCAGTACTTC.

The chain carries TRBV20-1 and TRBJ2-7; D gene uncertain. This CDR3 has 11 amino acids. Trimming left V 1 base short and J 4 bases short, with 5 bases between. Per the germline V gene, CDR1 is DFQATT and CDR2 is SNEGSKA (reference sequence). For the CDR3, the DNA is TGCAGTGCTAGAGTGGGATACGAGCAGTACTTC. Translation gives CSARVGYEQYF.

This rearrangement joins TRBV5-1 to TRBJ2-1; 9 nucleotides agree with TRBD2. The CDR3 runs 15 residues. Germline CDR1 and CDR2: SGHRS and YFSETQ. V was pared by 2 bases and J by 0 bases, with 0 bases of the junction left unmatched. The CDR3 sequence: CASSFSGSSYNEQFF. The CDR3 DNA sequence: TGCGCCAGCAGCTTTAGCGGGAGCTCCTACAATGAGCAGTTCTTC.

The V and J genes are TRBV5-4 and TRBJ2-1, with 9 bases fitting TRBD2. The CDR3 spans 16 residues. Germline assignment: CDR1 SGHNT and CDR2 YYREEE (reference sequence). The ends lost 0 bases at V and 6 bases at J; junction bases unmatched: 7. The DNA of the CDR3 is TGTGCCAGCAGCTTGGAATTAGCGGGAGTTCGCAATGAGCAGTTCTTC. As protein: CASSLELAGVRNEQFF.

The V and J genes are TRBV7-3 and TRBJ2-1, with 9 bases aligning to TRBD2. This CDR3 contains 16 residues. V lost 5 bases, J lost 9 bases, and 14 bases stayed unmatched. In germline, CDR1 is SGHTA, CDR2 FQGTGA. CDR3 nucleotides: TGTGCCAGCAGCCTAAGTGGAGCGGGAGGTAGTAGTGAGCAGTTCTTC. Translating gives CASSLSGAGGSSEQFF.

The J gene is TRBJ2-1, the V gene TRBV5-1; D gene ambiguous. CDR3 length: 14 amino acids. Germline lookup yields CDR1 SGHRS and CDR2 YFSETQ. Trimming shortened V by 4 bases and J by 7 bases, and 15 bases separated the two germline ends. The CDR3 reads CASSAGGVGNEQFF. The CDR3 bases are TGCGCCAGCAGCGCCGGTGGGGTTGGGAATGAGCAGTTCTTC. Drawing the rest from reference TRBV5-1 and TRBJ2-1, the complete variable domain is KAGVTQTPRYLIKTRGQQVTLSCSPISGHRSVSWYQQTPGQGLQFLFEYFSETQRNKGNFPGRFSGRQFSNSRSEMNVSTLELGDSALYLCASSAGGVGNEQFFGPGTRLTVL.

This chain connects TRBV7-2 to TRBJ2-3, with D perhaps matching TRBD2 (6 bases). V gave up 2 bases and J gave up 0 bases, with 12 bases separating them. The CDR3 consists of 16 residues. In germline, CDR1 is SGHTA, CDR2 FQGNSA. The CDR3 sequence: CASSLPGAYSTDTQYF. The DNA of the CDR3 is TGTGCCAGCAGCTTACCGGGAGCTTATAGCACAGATACGCAGTATTTT.

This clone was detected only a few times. CDR3 in amino acids: CASTPPDRSLSYGYTF. Here the CDR3 DNA reads TGTGCCAGTACCCCACCGGACAGGTCTCTTAGCTATGGCTACACCTTC. The chain employs TRBV19 and TRBJ1-2; 7 nucleotides line up with TRBD1. The V and J ends lost 7 bases and 4 bases, in that order; junction bases with no gene match: 15. The germline V gene has CDR1 LNHDA and CDR2 SQIVND (reference sequence). The CDR3 has 16 amino acids.

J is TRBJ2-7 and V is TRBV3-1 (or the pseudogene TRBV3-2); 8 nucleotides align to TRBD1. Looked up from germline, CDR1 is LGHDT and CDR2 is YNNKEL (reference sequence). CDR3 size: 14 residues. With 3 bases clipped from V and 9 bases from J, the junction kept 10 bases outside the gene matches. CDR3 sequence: CASSQRTGIVGQYF. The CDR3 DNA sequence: TGTGCCAGCAGCCAGAGGACAGGGATCGTCGGGCAGTACTTC.

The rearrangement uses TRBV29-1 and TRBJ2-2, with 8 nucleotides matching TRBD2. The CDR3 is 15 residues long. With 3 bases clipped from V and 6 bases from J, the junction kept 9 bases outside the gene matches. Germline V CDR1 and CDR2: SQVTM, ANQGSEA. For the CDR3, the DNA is TGCAGCGTTGATTCCGGGGGGGGTTTCGCCGGGGAGCTGTTTTTT. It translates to CSVDSGGGFAGELFF.

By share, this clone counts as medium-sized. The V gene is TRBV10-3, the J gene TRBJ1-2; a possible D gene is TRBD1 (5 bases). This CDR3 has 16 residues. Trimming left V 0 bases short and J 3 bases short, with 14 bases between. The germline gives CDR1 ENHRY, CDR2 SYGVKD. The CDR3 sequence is CAISESGLVHHYGYTF. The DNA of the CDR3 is TGTGCCATCAGTGAGTCGGGGCTGGTCCATCACTATGGCTACACCTTC.

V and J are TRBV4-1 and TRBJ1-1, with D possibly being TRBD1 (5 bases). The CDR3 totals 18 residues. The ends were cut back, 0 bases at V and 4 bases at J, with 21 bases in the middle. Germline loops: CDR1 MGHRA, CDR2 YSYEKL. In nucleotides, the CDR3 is TGCGCCAGCAGCCAAGAGGTAGATAGGATCCAGGGAGGCACTGAAGCTTTCTTT. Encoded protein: CASSQEVDRIQGGTEAFF.

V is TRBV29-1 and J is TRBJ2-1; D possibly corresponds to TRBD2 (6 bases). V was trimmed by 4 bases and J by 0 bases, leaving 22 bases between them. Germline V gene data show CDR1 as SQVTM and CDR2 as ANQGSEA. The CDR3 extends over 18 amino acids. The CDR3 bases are TGCAGCGTTGGGGCGGGACGGTTGTCCGTCCGCTCCTACAATGAGCAGTTCTTC. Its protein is CSVGAGRLSVRSYNEQFF.

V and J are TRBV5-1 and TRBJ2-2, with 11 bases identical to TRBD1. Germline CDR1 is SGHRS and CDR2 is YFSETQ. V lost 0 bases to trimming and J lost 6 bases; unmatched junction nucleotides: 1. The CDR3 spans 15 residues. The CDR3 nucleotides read TGCGCCAGCAGCTTGGAGGGACAGGGGGCCGGGGAGCTGTTTTTT. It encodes CASSLEGQGAGELFF.

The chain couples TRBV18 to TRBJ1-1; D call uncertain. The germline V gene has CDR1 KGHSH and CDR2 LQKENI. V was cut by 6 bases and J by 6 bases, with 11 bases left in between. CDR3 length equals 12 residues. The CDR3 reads CASSPYGAEAFF. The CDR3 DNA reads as TGTGCCAGCTCCCCGTATGGGGCTGAAGCTTTCTTT.